This T cell receptor beta chain emerged from a study of radiation and T cells in renal cell carcinoma. On the study more broadly: Nephrectomy followed 15 Gy stereotactic body radiation by 4 weeks.

Time point specified: baseline pretreatment blood. Treatment noted: 15 Gy SBRT to primary tumor, nephrectomy 4 weeks later. Radiation-treated patients gave blood at baseline, week 2 and week 4. Profiled with immunoSEQ multiplex PCR; TCRdb holds only in-frame clones, not every one. The sample lists 100,000 to 150,000 clones, roughly 80% seen once, with approximately 3% in the top ten. The CDR3 totals 14 residues. V trimming: 8 bases; J trimming: 1 base; junction bases outside the gene matches: 7. Germline V gene lookup returns CDR1 SGHNT and CDR2 YENEEA. The gene calls are TRBV11-3 and TRBJ2-5; 7 bases align to TRBD1. This receptor was obtained from a woman aged 55-70 years with renal cell carcinoma. This specimen consisted of blood, obtained from a patient whose treatment included radiotherapy and nephrectomy. CDR3 sequence: CASSQGGPQETQYF. As DNA, the CDR3 is TGTGCCAGCTCGCAAGGGGGCCCCCAAGAGACCCAGTACTTC.